This T cell receptor (beta chain) was found in a study of cytomegalovirus exposure and HLA in healthy donors. J was trimmed by 6 bases and V by 6 bases; bases with no gene match: 12. Germline CDR1 SNHLY, CDR2 FYNNEI. The CDR3 covers 15 residues. To note about this clone: What it binds is not known.

General study points: A missense variant in DCLRE1C was later tied to TCR beta V- and J-gene trimming. Published work reported that the classifier diagnosed cytomegalovirus status with high specificity and sensitivity. A later analysis showed TCR association rates differing by HLA locus, peaking at DRB1 and lowest at HLA-C. Across donors, sequencing depth was assumed by presence/absence analyses to be roughly uniform.

The PCR used 60 Vbeta and 13 Jbeta primers. Sequencing was performed with immunoSEQ multiplex PCR; in TCRdb, only in-frame clones are kept and a portion is missing. Of under 250,000 clones in the sample, over 65% were seen once. Sequencing was done on a sample of PBMCs. This TCR came from a man younger than 35 in good health and CMV-seronegative. J is TRBJ2-7 and V is TRBV2; TRBD2 agrees at 9 bases. The CDR3 DNA reads TGTGCCAGCAGCCCTTGGGTAGCGGGAGTTTCCGAGCAGTACTTC. Encoded protein: CASSPWVAGVSEQYF. The whole variable domain, remainder taken from reference TRBV2 and TRBJ2-7, is EPEVTQTPSHQVTQMGQEVILRCVPISNHLYFYWYRQILGQKVEFLVSFYNNEISEKSEIFDDQFSVERPDGSNFTLKIRSTKLEDSAMYFCASSPWVAGVSEQYFGPGTRLTVT.